A single sample is the source of the 4 T cell receptor beta chains below, sequenced in a study of yellow fever vaccine responses in identical twins. TCRdb re-called the RT-PCR reads through MiXCR, storing one row per CDR3 protein. The table shows 15,000 or so distinct CDR3 sequences, with about four fifths occurring only once. This material consisted of T cells from blood (PBMCs), unsorted or a sorted subset (not recorded which), taken before or after yellow fever vaccination (not recorded which). The receptors stem from a woman under 30 who received the yellow fever vaccine.

This clonotype appeared a few times. The rearrangement uses TRBV3-1 and TRBJ2-3; D gene uncertain. V was pared by 5 bases and J by 0 bases, with 15 bases between. This CDR3 has 16 amino acids. Germline lookup yields CDR1 LGHDT and CDR2 YNNKEL (reference sequence). The CDR3 here is CASSALAVPSTDTQYF. DNA of the CDR3: TGTGCCAGCAGCGCCTTGGCAGTCCCTAGCACAGATACGCAGTATTTT.

The chain has TRBV19 and TRBJ2-6; 9 nucleotides line up with TRBD1. The CDR3 has 18 amino acids. Germline V gene lookup returns CDR1 LNHDA and CDR2 SQIVND (reference sequence). After removal of 4 bases from V and 3 bases from J, the junction contained 10 bases not matched to a gene. DNA for the CDR3: TGTGCCAGTAGTACCTCCGGGACAGGGAGCAGTGGGGCCAACGTCCTGACTTTC. Translating it yields CASSTSGTGSSGANVLTF.

The rearrangement uses TRBV29-1 and TRBJ2-7, with 8 bases that match TRBD1. CDR3 size: 14 residues. V trimming: 4 bases; J trimming: 0 bases; junction bases outside the gene matches: 5. Per germline, CDR1 SQVTM and CDR2 ANQGSEA. The CDR3 DNA is TGCAGCGTTGGAACAGGGGGTAGCTCCTACGAGCAGTACTTC. Residues: CSVGTGGSSYEQYF.

This clonotype was seen more than once but under ten times. V usage is TRBV29-1 and J usage is TRBJ1-5; D is unclear. The CDR3 is 13 amino acids. Germline V CDR1 and CDR2: SQVTM, ANQGSEA. Trimming removed 2 bases at V and 7 bases at J, with 12 bases between. The CDR3, as DNA: TGCAGCGTTGAAATGGACCCGGGGCAGCCCCAGCATTTT. Its translation: CSVEMDPGQPQHF.